This note documents a single T cell receptor beta chain sequence. This clonotype was seen ten or more times. Its antigen has not been determined. No base qualities exist here, and no much larger clone lies one base off it. CDR1 and CDR2 are read off the germline V gene (reference sequence) as LNHDA and SQIVND. V is pruned by 9 bases and J by 3 bases, leaving 9 bases of the junction without a gene match. Counted from cysteine to phenylalanine, this CDR3 has 14 amino acids. The retained sequence is limited to the CDR3, 42 bases, with the frame set at the first base. Receptors were amplified or captured by 5' RACE. Sequenced on a NextSeq 500. In the TCR library protocol, a unique molecular identifier was attached to each TCR cDNA molecule so that PCR and sequencing errors could be corrected. As for the authors' bioinformatics: Decombinator tools were used for TCR identification, UMI-based error correction and CDR3 extraction. TCRs above a frequency of 2 per 1,000, corresponding to the top 1% of the tumor frequency distribution, were defined as expanded. Each repertoire was subsampled 100 times to 5,000 TCRs, after which Renyi diversity was computed with the R vegan package. CDR3 similarity networks were constructed using string-kernel similarity of amino acid triplets, with links drawn between CDR3s whose pairwise similarity was above 0.82. TCRdb applied fastp at Q25 and MiXCR to the public reads, then kept only in-frame beta chains. Under each unique CDR3 protein, matching rows form one entry showing the most common genes and DNA. The V and J calls, along with clone size, are taken from TCRdb and not from the paper's own processing. The sample table lists some 23,000 distinct CDR3 sequences, 7% of them with a count of one. Of the sample, over 11% falls within the top ten clones.

In the paper's terms, the time point label means: sample taken at primary tumor resection. The donors were 60 to 80 patients from the lung TRACERx cohort who had early-stage, untreated non-small cell lung cancer. For TCR sequencing, whole RNA was extracted from tumor and nontumor lung tissue, or from cryopreserved PBMC samples, and no cell sorting was done. A patient was chosen for TCR sequencing only when enough RNA was available from at least two tumor regions. This entry belongs to a study of spatial heterogeneity in lung cancer (dated by TCRdb to about 2019). Regarding the research as a whole: Beta-chain transcripts were consistently detected in greater numbers than alpha-chain transcripts, which likely reflected higher beta-chain transcript abundance. In the raw uncorrected reads, each unique combination of TCR and UMI appeared on average more than ten times. In non-small cell lung cancer, the study quantitatively compared TCR alpha and beta repertoires across several tumor regions, matched nontumor lung, and blood. Nonsynonymous mutation counts, determined by whole-exome sequencing of tumor tissue, were related to TCR repertoire features. Both alpha and beta chains were TCR-sequenced in samples taken at surgery, namely 220 tumor regions, around 70 matched nontumor lung samples and approximately 58 PBMC samples. What the work shows at the level of the full study, not this receptor alone: Ubiquitous expanded tumor TCRs showed up in blood more often at tumor resection than at routine follow-up. Confirming at a functional level the hypothesis that regional TCRs recognize regional mutations was considered to require additional single-cell paired TCR alpha and beta sequencing.

This material consisted of PBMCs, taken at surgery. The chain is assembled from TRBV19 and TRBJ1-2; TRBD1 lines up with 8 middle nucleotides. This TCR was sampled from a male donor with early-stage non-small cell lung cancer. The CDR3 amino acid sequence is: CASRPTGQDYGYTF. Read as DNA, the sequence is TGTGCCAGCAGGCCGACGGGACAGGACTATGGCTACACCTTC.